These 8 T cell receptor beta chains came from one sample sequenced in a study of T cells in Graves' hyperthyroidism and ophthalmopathy. RNA transcripts gave rise to amplified TCR beta CDR3 regions. During a first-round RT-PCR of the TCR CDR3, the HTBI primer set was used. TCRdb processed the multiplex PCR reads anew with MiXCR; each CDR3 protein has one entry. The repertoire holds 480,000 or so distinct CDR3 sequences, with 40% to 50% as singletons. The material sequenced was peripheral blood or thyroid tissue (not recorded which). These receptors all stem from an adult woman with Graves' disease, either hyperthyroidism or ophthalmopathy (not recorded which).

This clonotype was counted only a few times. This rearrangement joins TRBV7-2 to TRBJ1-5, with 7 bases lining up with TRBD1. Germline CDR1 SGHTA, CDR2 FQGNSA. After removal of 9 bases from V and 4 bases from J, the junction contained 6 bases not matched to a gene. This CDR3 is 13 amino acids long. Written as DNA, the CDR3 is TGTGCCAGTTCAGGGGGAGTGAATCAGCCCCAGCATTTT. Its translation: CASSGGVNQPQHF.

V usage is TRBV7-2 and J usage is TRBJ1-2, with D possibly matching TRBD1 (5 bases). V lost 2 bases to trimming and J lost 12 bases, with 22 bases between them. This CDR3 contains 15 residues. Looked up from germline, CDR1 is SGHTA and CDR2 is FQGNSA. CDR3 in amino acids: CASSLSRTSYGYNTF. The CDR3 bases are TGTGCCAGCAGCTTAAGTAGGACATCCTATGGCTACAACACCTTC.

This clonotype was seen repeatedly, ten times or more. The rearrangement joins TRBV12-3 or TRBV12-4 to TRBJ2-5; the D gene could be TRBD1 or TRBD2 (6 bases each). Between the trimmed V and J ends, which lost 3 bases and 2 bases, there was a span of 16 bases. CDR3 length: 16 residues. Written as DNA, the CDR3 is TGTGCCAGCAGTTTGGGGGCTGGGACTGTACAAGAGACCCAGTACTTC. The encoded protein is CASSLGAGTVQETQYF.

This clonotype was found a few times. V usage is TRBV2 and J usage is TRBJ2-7; 8 bases line up with TRBD1. There are 13 residues in the CDR3. CDR1 and CDR2 (germline): SNHLY, FYNNEI. J lost 5 bases, V lost 4 bases, and 4 bases had no gene match. CDR3 loop: CASSVGQANEQYF. CDR3 DNA: TGTGCCAGCAGTGTGGGACAGGCCAACGAGCAGTACTTC.

V and J are TRBV7-9 and TRBJ1-2; TRBD1 matches at 11 bases. The CDR3 runs to 16 residues. Germline CDR1 is SEHNR and CDR2 is FQNEAQ (reference sequence). V shed 6 bases, J shed 7 bases, and the junction held 13 bases outside the gene matches. The CDR3: CASRPRGQGAIGGYTF. The CDR3 DNA sequence: TGTGCCAGCAGGCCTCGTGGACAGGGGGCAATAGGTGGCTACACCTTC.

This clonotype was detected ten times or more. The chain recombines TRBV5-7 with TRBJ2-7, with D possibly being TRBD1 or TRBD2 (5 bases each). TRBV5-7 has ORF status, its function being uncertain. The V and J ends lost 0 bases and 3 bases respectively, with 10 bases between them. This CDR3 spans 14 amino acids. Here the CDR3 reads CASSLDAGSYEQYF. Here the CDR3 DNA reads TGTGCCAGCAGCTTGGATGCAGGGAGCTACGAGCAGTACTTC.

The chain joins TRBV9 to TRBJ1-2, with D maybe TRBD1 (5 bases). The germline V and J ends were trimmed by 5 bases and 5 bases, with 13 bases remaining between them. The CDR3 is 13 residues long. Per germline, CDR1 SGDLS and CDR2 YYNGEE. The CDR3 sequence is CASSPRQWYGYTF. CDR3 coding DNA: TGTGCCAGCAGTCCCCGACAGTGGTATGGCTACACCTTC.

This clonotype was picked up a small number of times. The genes are TRBV7-3 and TRBJ1-2; a possible D gene is TRBD1 (5 bases). The germline V gene has CDR1 SGHTA and CDR2 FQGTGA. The V gene lost 5 bases and the J gene lost 7 bases, with 14 bases spanning the gap. This CDR3 contains 13 residues. CDR3 bases: TGTGCCAGCAGCGCCGCAGGGATGCGTGGCTACACCTTC. It translates to CASSAAGMRGYTF. The full variable domain, with the rest looked up from reference TRBV7-3 and TRBJ1-2, is GAGVSQTPSNKVTEKGKYVELRCDPISGHTALYWYRQSLGQGPEFLIYFQGTGAADDSGLPNDRFFAVRPEGSVSTLKIQRTERGDSAVYLCASSAAGMRGYTFGSGTRLTVV.